Shown below are 23 T cell receptor beta chains from a single sample sequenced in a study of metastatic and nonmetastatic thyroid tumors. All patients reached thyroid surgery having received no treatment beforehand. TCRdb re-analyzed the PCR reads using MiXCR. The table shows tens of thousands of clones, with about an eighth occurring only once. Sequenced input: tumor tissue. Source of these receptors: a female donor with papillary thyroid cancer or a benign thyroid nodule (not recorded which). Some clones in this sample may be carry-over from other donors' samples.

About this clone: At one end, the junction sequence differs from germline, possibly due to a read error. V gene TRBV7-2 combines with J gene TRBJ2-7; D is possibly TRBD2 (6 bases). The CDR3 extends over 15 amino acids. Germline values: CDR1 SGHTA, CDR2 FQGNSA. The CDR3 coding sequence is TGTGCGAGCATCTTAACTAGCTGGAGCCCCCACGAGCAGTACTTC. As protein: CASILTSWSPHEQYF.

This clone has ten or more counts. The chain uses TRBV27 and TRBJ2-5, with 7 positions matching TRBD2. The CDR3 sequence is 12 residues long. Germline assignment: CDR1 MNHEY and CDR2 SMNVEV (reference sequence). J gave up 7 bases and V 7 bases, and 6 bases lay outside the gene matches. The CDR3 loop is CASMTGEGTQYF. CDR3 bases: TGTGCCAGCATGACGGGGGAGGGGACCCAGTACTTC.

This clone was recorded many times. One end of the junction is discordant with germline, which a read error may explain. The J gene is TRBJ2-7, the V gene TRBV6-1, with D tentatively TRBD1 (6 bases). This CDR3 region has 12 residues. Germline V gene data show CDR1 as MNHNS and CDR2 as SASEGT. The DNA for the CDR3 is TGTGCCAGCAGCGAAGACAGGTACGAGCAGTACTTC. Translating gives CASSEDRYEQYF.

This clone was seen repeatedly, ten times or more. The gene calls are TRBV28 and TRBJ1-5, with D perhaps matching TRBD1 (6 bases). The germline gives CDR1 MDHEN, CDR2 SYDVKM. Trimming took 2 bases from V and 5 from J, leaving 16 bases between them. There are 16 residues in the CDR3. CDR3 amino acids: CASSLDPGAGYQPQHF. The CDR3 DNA reads TGTGCCAGCAGTTTAGACCCGGGGGCGGGTTATCAGCCCCAGCATTTT.

Worth noting for this clone: A much larger clone differs by one base, so this may be a read error. The rearrangement joins TRBV7-9 to TRBJ2-3, with D possibly matching TRBD2 (5 bases). With 10 bases removed from V and 5 bases from J, the gap between germline ends came to 7 bases. Germline V lookup: CDR1 SEHNR, CDR2 FQNEAQ (reference sequence). This CDR3 is built from 10 residues. CDR3 sequence reads: CATREDTQYF. CDR3 sequence (DNA): TGTGCCACGAGGGAAGATACGCAGTATTTT.

This clone was detected many times. The chain uses TRBV6-1 and TRBJ2-1, with a possible D match to TRBD1 (6 bases). The CDR3 totals 13 residues. The germline CDR1 and CDR2 sequences are MNHNS and SASEGT. Trimming took off 6 bases at V and 5 bases at J, with 11 bases between the two ends. The CDR3 loop is CASSGTLDNEQFF. The DNA of the CDR3 is TGTGCCAGCAGCGGGACATTGGACAATGAGCAGTTCTTC.

This clone was observed at least ten times. The gene calls are TRBV9 and TRBJ2-3; the match to TRBD2 covers 8 bases. Trimming took 3 bases from V and 3 from J; bases not matched to a gene: 3. Germline V gene data show CDR1 as SGDLS and CDR2 as YYNGEE. The CDR3 is made up of 14 amino acids. The CDR3 loop is CASSELAATDTQYF. The DNA for the CDR3 is TGTGCCAGCAGCGAACTAGCGGCTACAGATACGCAGTATTTT.

This clone was seen repeatedly, ten times or more. The chain employs TRBV5-1 and TRBJ1-1; D remains ambiguous. The germline V gene has CDR1 SGHRS and CDR2 YFSETQ. V gave up 4 bases and J gave up 1 base, with 8 bases separating them. The CDR3 length is 13 residues. CDR3 loop: CASSPITNTEAFF. In nucleotides, the CDR3 is TGCGCCAGCAGCCCTATCACGAACACTGAAGCTTTCTTT.

This clone was observed a handful of times. A read error is possible here, since a much larger clone lies one base away. The chain employs TRBV10-3 and TRBJ2-5; D not resolved. The CDR3 length is 11 residues. V lost 7 bases, J lost 5 bases, and 8 bases lay in between. Germline V gene lookup returns CDR1 ENHRY and CDR2 SYGVKD. The CDR3 sequence: CAIKLVETQYF. Written as DNA, the CDR3 is TGTGCCATCAAACTGGTGGAGACCCAGTACTTC.

This clone has just a few counts. The chain joins TRBV10-1 to TRBJ2-5, with D uncertain. The J call is doubtful: the DNA matches TRBJ2-1 better. CDR3 length: 13 residues. In germline, CDR1 is WNHNN, CDR2 SYGVQD (reference sequence). The CDR3 DNA sequence: TGCGCCAGCAGTGATTCTCTGGTGCTTGAGCAGTTCTTC. Protein sequence: CASSDSLVLEQFF.

Comments on this clone: A much larger clone sits a single nucleotide away, making a read error possible. The gene calls are TRBV2 and TRBJ2-7; tentatively, D is TRBD2 (5 bases). The CDR3 covers 13 residues. Germline V gene lookup returns CDR1 SNHLY and CDR2 FYNNEI. Between the trimmed V and J ends, which lost 6 bases and 6 bases, there was a span of 15 bases. CDR3 in amino acids: CASRAVKTCEQYF. In DNA, the CDR3 is TGTGCCAGCAGAGCGGTAAAAACCTGCGAGCAGTACTTC.

Remarks on this clone: A clone one base away is much larger, so this may be a read error. This chain links TRBV9 with TRBJ2-2; 7 positions match TRBD2. This CDR3 contains 15 residues. Germline lookup yields CDR1 SGDLS and CDR2 YYNGEE. CDR3 DNA sequence: TGTGCCAGCAGCGTAGTCGCGGGAGACACCTGGGAGCTGTTTTTT. Encoded protein: CASSVVAGDTWELFF.

A note on this clone: A much bigger clone sits one base away, suggesting this may be a read error. The rearrangement joins TRBV5-1 to TRBJ1-4; no clear D. This CDR3 contains 13 residues. CDR1 is SGHRS and CDR2 is YFSETQ in the germline V gene. V dropped 5 bases and J dropped 3 bases, with 8 bases sitting between them. This CDR3 is CASRSAANEKLFF. The CDR3, as DNA: TGCGCCAGCAGAAGTGCAGCTAATGAAAAACTGTTTTTT.

This sequence joins TRBV20-1 and TRBJ1-1; 9 nucleotides match TRBD1. Germline loops: CDR1 DFQATT, CDR2 SNEGSKA (reference sequence). Losses at the gene ends were 7 bases for V and 4 bases for J; bases not matched to a gene: 13. The CDR3 contains 15 residues. The DNA of the CDR3 is TGCAGTGGCAAGGGACAGGGTGGGGGTGCCACTGAAGCTTTCTTT. Protein: CSGKGQGGGATEAFF.

On this clone itself: Compared with germline, one end of the junction differs, possibly owing to a read error. The V call is TRBV5-1, the J call TRBJ2-2, with D possibly matching TRBD2 (5 bases). This CDR3 spans 13 amino acids. Germline V lookup: CDR1 SGHRS, CDR2 YFSETQ. In DNA, the CDR3 is TGCGCCAGCATTACGACTGTCACCGGGGAGCTTTTTTTT. This translates into CASITTVTGELFF.

Concerning this clone itself: A read error may be the cause here, since a much bigger clone is one base away. This chain joins TRBV15 and TRBJ1-1; 7 positions agree with TRBD1. The CDR3 consists of 15 residues. The V and J ends lost 5 bases and 1 base, in that order; junction bases with no gene match: 7. CDR1 LNHNV and CDR2 YYDKDF come from the germline V gene (reference sequence). CDR3 DNA sequence: TGTGCCACCAGCGCAGGGAGGACAGGGAACACTGAAGCTTTCTTT. As protein: CATSAGRTGNTEAFF. The complete variable domain, with remaining parts taken from reference TRBV15 and TRBJ1-1, reads DAMVIQNPRYQVTQFGKPVTLSCSQTLNHNVMYWYQQKSSQAPKLLFHYYDKDFNNEADTPDNFQSRRPNTSFCFLDIRSPGLGDTAMYLCATSAGRTGNTEAFFGQGTRLTVV.

This clone was recorded many times. Here the CDR3 DNA reads TGTGCCAGCAGCTTGGGTCAGGGCCGAGAACAGCCCCAGCATTTT. It encodes CASSLGQGREQPQHF. The rearrangement links TRBV7-8 to TRBJ1-5; tentatively, D is TRBD1 (5 bases). Trimming took 3 bases from V and 7 from J, leaving 16 bases between them. Germline V gene sequence: CDR1 SGHVS, CDR2 FQNEAQ. There are 15 residues in the CDR3.

This clone was recorded many times. The chain uses TRBV7-9 and TRBJ2-1, with 7 bases lining up with TRBD2. The CDR3 runs 12 residues. Trimming took 6 bases from V and 10 from J; bases not matched to a gene: 6. Germline V gene data show CDR1 as SEHNR and CDR2 as FQNEAQ (reference sequence). In DNA form, the CDR3 reads TGTGCCAGCAGGCTAGCGGACCAGGAGCAGTTCTTC. Residues: CASRLADQEQFF.

The sample holds many counts of this clone. This chain links TRBV9 with TRBJ2-1, with D possibly being TRBD1 (5 bases). There are 15 residues in the CDR3. CDR1 and CDR2 from the germline V gene are SGDLS and YYNGEE. V lost 4 bases and J 1 base, leaving 12 bases between the germline ends. The CDR3 region has the DNA TGTGCCAGCAGCTCCTCAGGGAATTCCTACAATGAGCAGTTCTTC. Encoded protein: CASSSSGNSYNEQFF.

The sample holds many counts of this clone. The V and J genes are TRBV20-1 and TRBJ2-1; 10 bases fit TRBD1. With V trimmed by 5 bases and J by 1 base, 11 bases remained unmatched. Per germline, CDR1 DFQATT and CDR2 SNEGSKA (reference sequence). The CDR3 length is 17 residues. The chain's CDR3 is CSAGGQGVLSSYNEQFF. The CDR3 DNA reads TGCAGTGCTGGCGGACAGGGGGTTTTATCGTCCTACAATGAGCAGTTCTTC.

Points on this clone: This may arise from a read error, as a much more abundant clone is one base away. This chain links TRBV28 with TRBJ2-1, with a weak D call TRBD2 (6 bases). The germline V and J ends were trimmed by 7 bases and 3 bases, with 13 bases remaining between them. From germline, CDR1 is MDHEN and CDR2 SYDVKM. The CDR3 extends over 14 amino acids. Written as DNA, the CDR3 is TGTGCCAGCAAAAATCGGGACTTCTACAATGAGCAGTTCTTC. It yields the protein CASKNRDFYNEQFF.

Of note for this clone: This may be a read error, as it is one base from a much larger clone. The CDR3 region is CASSLVGQGDLYGYTF. In DNA form, the CDR3 reads TGTGCCAGCAGCCTGGTGGGACAGGGGGATCTCTATGGCTACACCTTC. The chain links TRBV5-4 to TRBJ1-2, with 11 positions matching TRBD1. V shed 4 bases and J 4 bases; nucleotides not matched to a gene: 9. This CDR3 region has 16 residues. Germline lookup yields CDR1 SGHNT and CDR2 YYREEE (reference sequence). Variable domain in full (rest from reference TRBV5-4 and TRBJ1-2): ETGVTQSPTHLIKTRGQQVTLRCSSQSGHNTVSWYQQALGQGPQFIFQYYREEENGRGNFPPRFSGLQFPNYSSELNVNALELDDSALYLCASSLVGQGDLYGYTFGSGTRLTVV.

This clone appeared many times. This chain joins TRBV11-1 and TRBJ2-2; 11 bases fit TRBD2. CDR3 length equals 16 residues. The germline gives CDR1 SGHAT, CDR2 FQDESV (reference sequence). V trimming: 3 bases; J trimming: 1 base; junction bases outside the gene matches: 1. The CDR3: CASSFLAGGNTGELFF. CDR3 DNA: TGTGCCAGCAGCTTTCTAGCGGGAGGGAACACCGGGGAGCTGTTTTTT.